Sequencing of this T cell receptor (beta chain) was carried out in a study of cytomegalovirus exposure and HLA in healthy donors. Points from the study as a whole: Reported findings show TCR beta sequences accurately forecast HLA-A and HLA-B alleles in most subjects. For TCR beta chains, V- and J-gene trimming was later linked to a missense DCLRE1C variant. A list of roughly 160 TCR beta chains associated with cytomegalovirus was given. In an earlier analysis, about 87% or about 30%: the productive usage of most TCR beta V segments.

CDR1 is SGDLS and CDR2 is YYNGEE in the germline V gene. The V gene lost 3 bases and the J gene lost 4 bases, with 18 bases spanning the gap. The CDR3 contains 16 residues. A multiplex PCR was run with 60 Vbeta primers and 13 Jbeta primers. TCRdb keeps only in-frame clones here, not all; method: immunoSEQ multiplex PCR. The table shows some 110,000 clones, with around 80% occurring only once. Turning to this clone: Its antigen is unknown.

V and J are TRBV9 and TRBJ2-3, with D possibly TRBD2 on 6 matching bases. The sample was PBMCs. The sequence was obtained from a man in his forties or fifties in good health and CMV-seropositive. CDR3 in DNA: TGTGCCAGCAGCGCGTGGGACTTCGGGAGTGCAGATACGCAGTATTTT. Translating gives CASSAWDFGSADTQYF. Drawing the rest from reference TRBV9 and TRBJ2-3, the complete variable domain is DSGVTQTPKHLITATGQRVTLRCSPRSGDLSVYWYQQSLDQGLQFLIQYYNGEERAKGNILERFSAQQFPDLHSELNLSSLELGDSALYFCASSAWDFGSADTQYFGPGTRLTVL.